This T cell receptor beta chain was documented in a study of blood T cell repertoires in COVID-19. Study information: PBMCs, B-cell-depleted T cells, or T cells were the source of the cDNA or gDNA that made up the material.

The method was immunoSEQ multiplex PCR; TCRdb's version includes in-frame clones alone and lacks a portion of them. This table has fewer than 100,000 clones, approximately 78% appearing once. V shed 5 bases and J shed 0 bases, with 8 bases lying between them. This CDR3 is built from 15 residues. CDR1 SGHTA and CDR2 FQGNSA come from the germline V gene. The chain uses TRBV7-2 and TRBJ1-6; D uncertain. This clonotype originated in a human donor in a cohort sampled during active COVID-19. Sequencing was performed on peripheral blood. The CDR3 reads CASSLYSSYNSPLHF. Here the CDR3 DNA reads TGTGCCAGCAGCCTATACAGCTCCTATAATTCACCCCTCCACTTT.